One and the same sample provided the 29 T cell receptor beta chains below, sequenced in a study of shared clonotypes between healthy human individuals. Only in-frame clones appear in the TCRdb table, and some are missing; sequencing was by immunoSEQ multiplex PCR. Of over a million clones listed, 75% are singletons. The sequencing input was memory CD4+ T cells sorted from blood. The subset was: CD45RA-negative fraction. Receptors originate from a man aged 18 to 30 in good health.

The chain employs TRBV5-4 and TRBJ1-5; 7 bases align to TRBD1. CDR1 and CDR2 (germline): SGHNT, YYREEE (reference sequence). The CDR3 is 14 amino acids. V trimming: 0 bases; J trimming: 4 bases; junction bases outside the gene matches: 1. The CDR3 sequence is CASSLAGQNQPQHF. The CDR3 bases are TGTGCCAGCAGCTTGGCGGGACAGAATCAGCCCCAGCATTTT. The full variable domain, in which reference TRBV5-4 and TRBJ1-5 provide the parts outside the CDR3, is ETGVTQSPTHLIKTRGQQVTLRCSSQSGHNTVSWYQQALGQGPQFIFQYYREEENGRGNFPPRFSGLQFPNYSSELNVNALELDDSALYLCASSLAGQNQPQHFGDGTRLSIL.

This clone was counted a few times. CDR3 sequence (DNA): TGCAGCGTTGGAGAAGGACAGAGAGATACGCAGTATTTT. Translation: CSVGEGQRDTQYF. The V call is TRBV29-1, the J call TRBJ2-3, with TRBD1 as a possible D gene (6 bases). CDR1 and CDR2 (germline): SQVTM, ANQGSEA. This CDR3 has 13 residues. Trimming pared 4 bases from V and 5 bases from J, leaving 13 bases between.

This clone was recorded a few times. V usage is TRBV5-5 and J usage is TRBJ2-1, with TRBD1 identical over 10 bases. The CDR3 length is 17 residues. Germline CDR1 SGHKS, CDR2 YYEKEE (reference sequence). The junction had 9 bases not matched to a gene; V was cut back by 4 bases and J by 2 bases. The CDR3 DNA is TGTGCCAGCAGCGAAACCTTGGACAGGGGGACCTACAATGAGCAGTTCTTC. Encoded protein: CASSETLDRGTYNEQFF.

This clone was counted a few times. CDR3 sequence: CASTLLGGLDTEAFF. CDR3 coding DNA: TGTGCCAGCACCCTTCTGGGAGGGTTGGACACTGAAGCTTTCTTT. The chain has TRBV6-1 and TRBJ1-1; D is unclear. The CDR3 length is 15 residues. CDR1 and CDR2 from the germline V gene are MNHNS and SASEGT. The V gene lost 7 bases and the J gene lost 3 bases, with 18 bases spanning the gap.

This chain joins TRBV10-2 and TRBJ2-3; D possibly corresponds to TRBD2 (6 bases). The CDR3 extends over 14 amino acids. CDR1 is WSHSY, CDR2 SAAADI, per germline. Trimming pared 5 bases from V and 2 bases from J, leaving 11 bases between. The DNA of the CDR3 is TGCGCCAGCAGTCGGGACTTCACCACAGATACGCAGTATTTT. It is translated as CASSRDFTTDTQYF.

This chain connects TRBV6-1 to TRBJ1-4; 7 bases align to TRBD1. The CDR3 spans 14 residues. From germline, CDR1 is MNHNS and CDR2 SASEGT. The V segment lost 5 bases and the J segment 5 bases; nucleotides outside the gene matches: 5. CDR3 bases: TGTGCCAGCAGTTTACTGGACAGGAATGAAAAACTGTTTTTT. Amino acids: CASSLLDRNEKLFF.

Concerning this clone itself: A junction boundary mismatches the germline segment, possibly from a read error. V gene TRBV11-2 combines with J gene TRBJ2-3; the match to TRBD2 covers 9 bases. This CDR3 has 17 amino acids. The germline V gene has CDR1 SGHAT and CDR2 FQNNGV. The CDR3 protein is CASSFSGGGALADMQYF. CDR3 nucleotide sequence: TGTGCCAGCAGCTTTTCCGGCGGGGGGGCCTTGGCAGATATGCAGTATTTT.

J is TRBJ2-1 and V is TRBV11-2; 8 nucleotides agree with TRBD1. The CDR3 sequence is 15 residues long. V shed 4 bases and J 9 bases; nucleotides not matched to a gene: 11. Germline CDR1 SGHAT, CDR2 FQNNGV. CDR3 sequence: CASSSGQGIIGEQFF. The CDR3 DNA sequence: TGTGCCAGCAGCTCTGGACAGGGAATTATAGGTGAGCAGTTCTTC. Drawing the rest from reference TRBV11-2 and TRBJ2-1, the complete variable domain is EAGVAQSPRYKIIEKRQSVAFWCNPISGHATLYWYQQILGQGPKLLIQFQNNGVVDDSQLPKDRFSAERLKGVDSTLKIQPAKLEDSAVYLCASSSGQGIIGEQFFGPGTRLTVL.

CDR3 DNA: TGTGCCAGCAGCTTCAACAGAGAAAGCTCCTATAATTCACCCCTCCACTTT. Translation: CASSFNRESSYNSPLHF. The gene calls are TRBV7-2 and TRBJ1-6; D gene unclear. The CDR3 extends over 17 amino acids. From germline, CDR1 is SGHTA and CDR2 FQGNSA. Deletions cut 3 bases from V and 0 bases from J, with 12 bases between.

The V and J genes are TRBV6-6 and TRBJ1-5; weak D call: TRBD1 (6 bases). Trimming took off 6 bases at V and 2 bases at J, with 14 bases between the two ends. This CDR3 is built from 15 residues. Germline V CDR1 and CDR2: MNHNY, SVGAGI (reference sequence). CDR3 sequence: CASRPTGAGNQPQHF. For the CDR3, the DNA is TGTGCCAGCAGACCTACGGGGGCGGGCAATCAGCCCCAGCATTTT.

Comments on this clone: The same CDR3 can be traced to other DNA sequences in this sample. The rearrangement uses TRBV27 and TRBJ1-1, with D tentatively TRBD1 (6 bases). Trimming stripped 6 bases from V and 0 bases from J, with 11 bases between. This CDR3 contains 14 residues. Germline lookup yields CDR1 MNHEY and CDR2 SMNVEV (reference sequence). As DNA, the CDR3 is TGTGCCAGCAGGCCGACAGGCTTGAACACTGAAGCTTTCTTT. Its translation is CASRPTGLNTEAFF.

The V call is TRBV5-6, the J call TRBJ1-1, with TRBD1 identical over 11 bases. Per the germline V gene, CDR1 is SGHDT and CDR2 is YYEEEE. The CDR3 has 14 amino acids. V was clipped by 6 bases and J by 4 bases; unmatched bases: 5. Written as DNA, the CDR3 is TGTGCCAGCACCCCGGGACAGGGGGTCACTGAAGCTTTCTTT. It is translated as CASTPGQGVTEAFF.

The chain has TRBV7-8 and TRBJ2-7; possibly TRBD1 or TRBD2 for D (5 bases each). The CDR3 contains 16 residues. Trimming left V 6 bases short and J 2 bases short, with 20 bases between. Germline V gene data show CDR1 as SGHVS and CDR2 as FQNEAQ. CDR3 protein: CASSSSYGTGTYEQYF. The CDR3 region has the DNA TGTGCCAGCAGTTCAAGTTACGGGACGGGGACCTACGAGCAGTACTTC.

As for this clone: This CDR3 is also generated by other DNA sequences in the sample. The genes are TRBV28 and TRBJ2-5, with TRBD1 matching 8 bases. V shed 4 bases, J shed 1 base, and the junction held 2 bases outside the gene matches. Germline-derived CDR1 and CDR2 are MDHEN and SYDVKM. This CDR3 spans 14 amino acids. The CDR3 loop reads CASSSGQAQETQYF. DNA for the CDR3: TGTGCCAGCAGTTCGGGACAGGCCCAAGAGACCCAGTACTTC.

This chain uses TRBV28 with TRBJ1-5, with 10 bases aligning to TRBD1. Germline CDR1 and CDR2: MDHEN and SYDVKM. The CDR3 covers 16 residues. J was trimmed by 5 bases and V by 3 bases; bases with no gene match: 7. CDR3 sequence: CASSFHGQGGYQPQHF. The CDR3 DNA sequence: TGTGCCAGCAGTTTCCATGGACAGGGGGGTTATCAGCCCCAGCATTTT.

The CDR3 coding sequence is TGTGCCAGCAGCTTAGATTTTGCTCAGCCCCAGCATTTT. It is translated as CASSLDFAQPQHF. The chain is built from TRBV11-2 and TRBJ1-5; D not certain. The CDR3 is 13 residues long. Germline V gene lookup returns CDR1 SGHAT and CDR2 FQNNGV. Trimming pared 0 bases from V and 6 bases from J, leaving 6 bases between.

CDR3 sequence: CASSLTTGPKNIQYF. The CDR3, as DNA: TGTGCCAGCAGTCTAACAACAGGGCCCAAAAACATTCAGTACTTC. V usage is TRBV6-1 and J usage is TRBJ2-4; a weak D match, TRBD1 (6 bases). The V and J ends lost 5 bases and 2 bases respectively, with 13 bases between them. CDR1 is MNHNS and CDR2 is SASEGT in the germline V gene. The CDR3 runs 15 residues.

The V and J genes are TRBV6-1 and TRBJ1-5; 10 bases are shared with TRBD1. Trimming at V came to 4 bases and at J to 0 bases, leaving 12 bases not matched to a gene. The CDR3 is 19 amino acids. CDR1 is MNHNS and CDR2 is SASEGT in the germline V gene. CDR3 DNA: TGTGCCAGCAGTGCCCAGACAGGGGGCCTGGGGGATAGCAATCAGCCCCAGCATTTT. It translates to CASSAQTGGLGDSNQPQHF.

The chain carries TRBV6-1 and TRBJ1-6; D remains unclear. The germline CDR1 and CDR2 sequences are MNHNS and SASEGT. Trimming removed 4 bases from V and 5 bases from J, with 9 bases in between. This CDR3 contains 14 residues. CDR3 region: CASSVRRNNSPLHF. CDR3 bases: TGTGCCAGCAGTGTCCGCAGAAATAATTCACCCCTCCACTTT.

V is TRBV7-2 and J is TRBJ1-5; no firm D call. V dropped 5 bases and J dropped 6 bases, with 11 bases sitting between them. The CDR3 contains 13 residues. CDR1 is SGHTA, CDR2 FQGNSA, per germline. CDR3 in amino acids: CASSPPNSQPQHF. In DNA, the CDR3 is TGTGCCAGCAGCCCCCCCAACAGTCAGCCCCAGCATTTT.

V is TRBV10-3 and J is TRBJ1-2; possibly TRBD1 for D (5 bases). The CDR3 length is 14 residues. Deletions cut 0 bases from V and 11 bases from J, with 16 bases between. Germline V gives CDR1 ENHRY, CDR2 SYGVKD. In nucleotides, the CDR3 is TGTGCCATCAGTGAGTCTGGGACCCTATCCGGTTACACCTTC. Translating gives CAISESGTLSGYTF.

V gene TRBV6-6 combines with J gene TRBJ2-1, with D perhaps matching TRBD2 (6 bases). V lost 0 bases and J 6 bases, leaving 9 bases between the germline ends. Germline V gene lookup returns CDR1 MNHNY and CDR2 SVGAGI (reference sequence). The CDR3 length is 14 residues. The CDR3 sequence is CASSYSSGSNEQFF. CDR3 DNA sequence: TGTGCCAGCAGTTACTCGTCCGGGAGCAATGAGCAGTTCTTC.

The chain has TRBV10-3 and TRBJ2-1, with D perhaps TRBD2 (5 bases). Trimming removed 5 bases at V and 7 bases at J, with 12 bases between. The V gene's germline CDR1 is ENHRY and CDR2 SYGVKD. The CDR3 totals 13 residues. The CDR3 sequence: CAISTRAGNEQFF. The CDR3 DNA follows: TGTGCCATCAGTACTAGGGCTGGGAATGAGCAGTTCTTC.

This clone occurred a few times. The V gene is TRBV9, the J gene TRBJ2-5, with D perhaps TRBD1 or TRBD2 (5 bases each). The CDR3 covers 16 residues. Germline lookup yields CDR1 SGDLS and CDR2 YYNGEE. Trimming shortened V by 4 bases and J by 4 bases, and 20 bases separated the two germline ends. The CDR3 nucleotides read TGTGCCAGCAGCCCGCAACCAGGGACGGCGGCAGAGACCCAGTACTTC. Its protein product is CASSPQPGTAAETQYF.

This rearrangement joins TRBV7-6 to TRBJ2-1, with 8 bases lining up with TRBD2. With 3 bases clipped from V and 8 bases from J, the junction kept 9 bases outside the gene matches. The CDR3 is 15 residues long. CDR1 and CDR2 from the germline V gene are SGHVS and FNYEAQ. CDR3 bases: TGTGCCAGCAGCTTTGAGGGACTAGTAGGTGATGAGCAGTTCTTC. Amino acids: CASSFEGLVGDEQFF.

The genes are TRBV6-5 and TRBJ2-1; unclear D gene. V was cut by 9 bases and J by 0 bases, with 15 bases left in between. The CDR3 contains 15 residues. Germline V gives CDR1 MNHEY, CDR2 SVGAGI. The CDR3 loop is CASVGRVSSYNEQFF. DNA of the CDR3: TGTGCCAGTGTCGGAAGGGTGAGCTCCTACAATGAGCAGTTCTTC.

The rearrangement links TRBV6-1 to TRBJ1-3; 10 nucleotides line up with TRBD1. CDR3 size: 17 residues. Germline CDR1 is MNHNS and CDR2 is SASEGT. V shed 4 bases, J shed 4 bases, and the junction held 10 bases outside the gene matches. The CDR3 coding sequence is TGTGCCAGCAGTGTACCCGCGGGACAGGGGAAAGGAAACACCATATATTTT. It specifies CASSVPAGQGKGNTIYF.

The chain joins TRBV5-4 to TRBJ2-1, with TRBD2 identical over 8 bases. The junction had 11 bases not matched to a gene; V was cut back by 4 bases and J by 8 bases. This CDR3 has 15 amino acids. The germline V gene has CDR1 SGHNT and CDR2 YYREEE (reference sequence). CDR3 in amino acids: CASSGSGGAADEQFF. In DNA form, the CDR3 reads TGTGCCAGCAGCGGGAGCGGGGGTGCCGCGGATGAGCAGTTCTTC.

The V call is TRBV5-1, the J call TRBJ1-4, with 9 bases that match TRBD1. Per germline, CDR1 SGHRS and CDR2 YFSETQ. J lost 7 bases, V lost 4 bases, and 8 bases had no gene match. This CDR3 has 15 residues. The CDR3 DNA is TGCGCCAGCAGCCTAGCACAGGGGGCGCGTGAAAAACTGTTTTTT. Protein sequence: CASSLAQGAREKLFF.